Following are 10 T cell receptor beta chains from one sample sequenced in a study of metastatic and nonmetastatic thyroid tumors. Treatment of any kind had been given to no patient before thyroid surgery. TCRdb re-clonotyped the PCR reads via MiXCR. The profile covers about 38,000 clones, with roughly 50% appearing a single time and roughly 24% taken by the ten largest. The sample comprised tumor tissue. These receptor sequences come from a male donor with papillary thyroid cancer or a benign thyroid nodule (not recorded which). Some clones in this sample may be carry-over from other donors' samples.

This clone was observed a few times. The J gene is TRBJ1-2, the V gene TRBV28; D gene ambiguous. The length of the CDR3 is 12 residues. From germline, CDR1 is MDHEN and CDR2 SYDVKM. With 6 bases removed from V and 2 bases from J, the gap between germline ends came to 7 bases. The CDR3 here is CASSSGNYGYTF. CDR3 nucleotides: TGTGCCAGCAGCTCGGGGAACTATGGCTACACCTTC.

J is TRBJ2-5 and V is TRBV7-8; 7 bases are shared with TRBD1. The CDR3 runs 20 residues. Germline CDR1 reads SGHVS; CDR2 reads FQNEAQ. The V and J ends lost 4 bases and 1 base, in that order; junction bases with no gene match: 21. The CDR3 loop reads CASSYVTGSPPCLLQETQYF. CDR3 nucleotide sequence: TGTGCCAGCAGCTATGTGACAGGGTCTCCCCCATGTCTACTCCAAGAGACCCAGTACTTC.

This clone was counted a single time. The V gene is TRBV3-1, the J gene TRBJ2-7; tentative D call: TRBD2 (5 bases). The V end was cut by 3 bases, the J end by 3 bases, with 9 bases between. This CDR3 comprises 13 residues. Germline V gene sequence: CDR1 LGHDT, CDR2 YNNKEL (reference sequence). For the CDR3, the DNA is TGTGCCAGCAGCCAGCCCGGGGTCTACGAGCAGTACTTC. This sequence encodes CASSQPGVYEQYF.

The genes are TRBV6-4 and TRBJ2-7; possibly TRBD2 for D (6 bases). The CDR3 has 19 residues. V was clipped by 2 bases and J by 2 bases, with 25 bases between them. CDR1 and CDR2 (germline): MRHNA, SNTAGT. The CDR3: CASSDRPGEDAARTYEQYF. The DNA for the CDR3 is TGTGCCAGCAGTGACCGCCCCGGGGAGGACGCCGCGAGGACCTACGAGCAGTACTTC.

This clone was counted between two and nine times. This chain uses TRBV20-1 with TRBJ2-1; a weak D match, TRBD2 (6 bases). From germline, CDR1 is DFQATT and CDR2 SNEGSKA (reference sequence). There are 14 residues in the CDR3. V lost 6 bases and J lost 4, with 16 bases in between. CDR3 region: CSAGGDSIYNEQFF. In nucleotides, the CDR3 is TGCAGTGCCGGCGGGGACTCTATTTACAATGAGCAGTTCTTC.

This clone was picked up a small number of times. The chain links TRBV27 to TRBJ2-2; D is uncertain. CDR1 is MNHEY, CDR2 SMNVEV, per germline (reference sequence). CDR3 length: 11 residues. Trimming removed 6 bases at V and 4 bases at J, with 3 bases between. CDR3 DNA: TGTGCCAGCAGAACCACCGGGGAGCTGTTTTTT. It yields the protein CASRTTGELFF.

The chain links TRBV20-1 to TRBJ2-7; D perhaps matches TRBD1 (5 bases). The CDR3 has 15 amino acids. Germline CDR1 and CDR2: DFQATT and SNEGSKA (reference sequence). Deletions cut 4 bases from V and 3 bases from J, with 19 bases between. In DNA, the CDR3 is TGCAGTGCTATCCTTACAGGCGTCCCCGTCTACGAGCAGTACTTC. Translating it yields CSAILTGVPVYEQYF.

This clone was counted only a few times. V usage is TRBV27 and J usage is TRBJ2-7; D possibly matches TRBD1 or TRBD2 (5 bases each). This CDR3 contains 14 residues. Trimming shortened V by 3 bases and J by 6 bases, and 15 bases separated the two germline ends. Germline V gene data show CDR1 as MNHEY and CDR2 as SMNVEV (reference sequence). In nucleotides, the CDR3 is TGTGCCAGCAGTTTTGGGGGTTCTTATCTCGAGCAGTACTTC. Its translation is CASSFGGSYLEQYF.

J is TRBJ2-2 and V is TRBV20-1; TRBD2 agrees at 8 bases. Germline CDR1 reads DFQATT; CDR2 reads SNEGSKA (reference sequence). Germline trimming cut 3 bases from V and 5 bases from J; bases unmatched to any gene: 8. The CDR3 is 15 residues long. In DNA, the CDR3 is TGCAGTGCTAGTCCGATTAGCGGGAATACCGGGGAGCTGTTTTTT. Its translation is CSASPISGNTGELFF.

Notes on this clone: At the DNA level, this CDR3 is encoded by other sequences in the same sample as well. This chain links TRBV6-1 with TRBJ1-1; D ambiguous. V dropped 2 bases and J dropped 1 base, with 5 bases sitting between them. The germline V gene has CDR1 MNHNS and CDR2 SASEGT. The CDR3 sequence is 13 residues long. CDR3 sequence (DNA): TGTGCCAGCAGTGAACGAGAGAACACTGAAGCTTTCTTT. It yields the protein CASSERENTEAFF.